One sample yielded the 17 T cell receptor beta chains listed below, sequenced in a study of cytomegalovirus exposure and HLA in healthy donors. This PCR relied on a set of 60 Vbeta primers and 13 Jbeta primers. The protocol was immunoSEQ multiplex PCR, while the TCRdb copy is restricted to in-frame clones and leaves out a portion. This table holds approximately 130,000 clones, around two thirds found once. Sequencing was performed on PBMCs. The receptors were gathered from a woman between 40 and 55 years old in good health and CMV-seronegative.

The chain couples TRBV6-5 to TRBJ1-3; TRBD1 matches 7 bases. Germline-derived CDR1 and CDR2 are MNHEY and SVGAGI. With V trimmed by 5 bases and J by 6 bases, 7 bases remained unmatched. The CDR3 length is 14 residues. The DNA for the CDR3 is TGTGCCAGCAGTCCTACAGGGGCTGAAAACACCATATATTTT. Residues: CASSPTGAENTIYF.

The CDR3 sequence: CASSLGRSGGAVETQYF. The CDR3 DNA is TGTGCCAGCAGCCTCGGCCGTAGCGGGGGGGCTGTGGAGACCCAGTACTTC. The chain combines TRBV7-2 with TRBJ2-5; 11 bases align to TRBD2. V was pared by 5 bases and J by 5 bases, with 13 bases of the junction left unmatched. Germline lookup yields CDR1 SGHTA and CDR2 FQGNSA. The CDR3 has 17 residues.

The chain is built from TRBV7-6 and TRBJ2-7; 7 bases map to TRBD1. The CDR3 loop spans 15 amino acids. In germline, CDR1 is SGHVS, CDR2 FNYEAQ. J gave up 2 bases and V 0 bases, and 4 bases lay outside the gene matches. The CDR3 here is CASSLAGTEAYEQYF. DNA for the CDR3: TGTGCCAGCAGCTTAGCCGGGACAGAGGCCTACGAGCAGTACTTC.

The V and J genes are TRBV10-3 and TRBJ2-5, with 8 bases that match TRBD2. The CDR3 contains 15 residues. Per germline, CDR1 ENHRY and CDR2 SYGVKD. V was clipped by 0 bases and J by 4 bases; unmatched bases: 4. CDR3 nucleotides: TGTGCCATCAGTGAGTCGTTGACTAGCGTAGAGACCCAGTACTTC. Amino acid sequence: CAISESLTSVETQYF.

The CDR3 protein is CASSVTSGPLETQYF. DNA of the CDR3: TGTGCCAGTAGCGTTACTAGCGGACCTTTAGAGACCCAGTACTTC. The chain joins TRBV19 to TRBJ2-5; TRBD2 aligns across 8 bases. V shed 6 bases and J 4 bases; nucleotides not matched to a gene: 10. The CDR3 extends over 15 amino acids. CDR1 LNHDA and CDR2 SQIVND come from the germline V gene (reference sequence).

The table lists this clone with a count of one. The chain's CDR3 is CASSPLTANQAFF. CDR3 bases: TGTGCCAGCAGTCCCTTAACAGCTAACCAAGCTTTCTTT. V usage is TRBV2 and J usage is TRBJ1-1; D unclear. The V gene lost 5 bases and the J gene lost 9 bases, with 16 bases spanning the gap. There are 13 residues in the CDR3. Germline values: CDR1 SNHLY, CDR2 FYNNEI.

The chain uses TRBV2 and TRBJ1-2, with 7 bases lining up with TRBD1. This CDR3 contains 13 residues. The trim removed 7 bases at V and 7 bases at J, leaving 9 bases unmatched. Germline-derived CDR1 and CDR2 are SNHLY and FYNNEI. In DNA form, the CDR3 reads TGTGCCAGCACCATCACAGGGGTCGGTGGCTACACCTTC. It is translated as CASTITGVGGYTF.

This sequence joins TRBV7-9 and TRBJ2-3, with D maybe TRBD2 (5 bases). Trimming took 5 bases from V and 0 from J, leaving 15 bases between them. This CDR3 is built from 16 residues. Looked up from germline, CDR1 is SEHNR and CDR2 is FQNEAQ (reference sequence). This CDR3 reads CASSTSGGSSTDTQYF. CDR3 DNA: TGTGCCAGCAGCACGAGCGGCGGATCTAGCACAGATACGCAGTATTTT.

A few counts support this clone. This chain connects TRBV7-9 to TRBJ2-5, with D tentatively TRBD2 (7 bases). Trimming removed 4 bases at V and 5 bases at J, with 11 bases between. The CDR3 has 13 residues. From germline, CDR1 is SEHNR and CDR2 FQNEAQ (reference sequence). The CDR3, as DNA: TGTGCCAGCAGCTGGGGGGGGCGGGAGACCCAGTACTTC. This translates into CASSWGGRETQYF.

This chain links TRBV5-4 with TRBJ1-4; 7 bases are a match to TRBD1. With V trimmed by 5 bases and J by 0 bases, 4 bases remained unmatched. The CDR3 is 15 amino acids. From germline, CDR1 is SGHNT and CDR2 YYREEE (reference sequence). CDR3 amino acids: CASSPTGATNEKLFF. DNA of the CDR3: TGTGCCAGCAGTCCTACAGGGGCAACTAATGAAAAACTGTTTTTT.

The chain is built from TRBV7-6 and TRBJ2-3, with D perhaps TRBD1 (5 bases). This CDR3 contains 14 residues. Germline V lookup: CDR1 SGHVS, CDR2 FNYEAQ. Trimming removed 1 base from V and 4 bases from J, with 9 bases in between. CDR3 region: CASSLGQLADTQYF. In DNA, the CDR3 is TGTGCCAGCAGCTTAGGACAGTTGGCAGATACGCAGTATTTT.

This chain uses TRBV6-5 with TRBJ2-1; 8 bases are shared with TRBD2. In germline, CDR1 is MNHEY, CDR2 SVGAGI. V gave up 6 bases and J gave up 2 bases; unmatched junction bases: 3. CDR3 length equals 14 residues. The DNA for the CDR3 is TGTGCCAGCAGGGATAGCGGGACCTACAATGAGCAGTTCTTC. It translates to CASRDSGTYNEQFF.

This clone was recorded a few times. The chain links TRBV4-2 to TRBJ1-5; unclear D gene. The CDR3 length is 14 residues. V was trimmed by 8 bases and J by 1 base, leaving 12 bases between them. CDR1 is LGHNA and CDR2 is YNFKEQ in the germline V gene. Here the CDR3 reads CASGLGRSNQPQHF. Written as DNA, the CDR3 is TGTGCCAGCGGCCTGGGGAGGAGCAATCAGCCCCAGCATTTT.

Only a few counts were recorded for this clone. This sample includes further DNA sequences coding for the same CDR3. This chain uses TRBV5-1 with TRBJ1-1, with D perhaps matching TRBD1 (5 bases). The CDR3 runs to 14 residues. CDR1 SGHRS and CDR2 YFSETQ come from the germline V gene. With 4 bases removed from V and 0 bases from J, the gap between germline ends came to 10 bases. CDR3 coding DNA: TGCGCCAGCAGCCTCGACAGCATGAACACTGAAGCTTTCTTT. Amino acid sequence: CASSLDSMNTEAFF.

CDR3 residues: CASSLAGQGVYSPLHF. DNA of the CDR3: TGTGCCAGCAGCTTAGCCGGACAGGGGGTATACTCACCCCTCCACTTT. The genes are TRBV7-2 and TRBJ1-6; TRBD1 matches 10 bases. The V gene end was trimmed by 0 bases and the J gene end by 10 bases; junction bases not matched to a gene: 6. The CDR3 loop spans 16 amino acids. Germline CDR1 SGHTA, CDR2 FQGNSA.

The gene calls are TRBV18 and TRBJ2-1; 9 bases line up with TRBD2. The CDR3 loop spans 16 amino acids. Germline loops: CDR1 KGHSH, CDR2 LQKENI. After removal of 0 bases from V and 3 bases from J, the junction contained 3 bases not matched to a gene. The CDR3 sequence is CASSPPTSGFYNEQFF. CDR3 DNA sequence: TGTGCCAGCTCACCACCGACTAGCGGCTTCTACAATGAGCAGTTCTTC. The full variable domain, in which reference TRBV18 and TRBJ2-1 provide the parts outside the CDR3, is NAGVMQNPRHLVRRRGQEARLRCSPMKGHSHVYWYRQLPEEGLKFMVYLQKENIIDESGMPKERFSAEFPKEGPSILRIQQVVRGDSAAYFCASSPPTSGFYNEQFFGPGTRLTVL.

The chain carries TRBV5-4 and TRBJ1-3; D uncertain. Germline V gene lookup returns CDR1 SGHNT and CDR2 YYREEE (reference sequence). The germline V and J ends were trimmed by 2 bases and 3 bases, with 12 bases remaining between them. The CDR3 consists of 15 residues. CDR3 sequence reads: CASSLFEAGGNTIYF. The DNA of the CDR3 is TGTGCCAGCAGCTTATTTGAGGCGGGTGGAAACACCATATATTTT.